What follows describes a single T cell receptor (beta chain). This specimen comes from a study of blood T cell repertoires in COVID-19. Study-level background: COVID-19 samples, acute and convalescent, were from the United States, Italy and Spain. T cells, B-cell-depleted T cells, or PBMCs provided the cDNA or gDNA that served as material.

Original analysis: Reference gene primer amplification in the assay estimated nucleated cell counts. Produced via immunoSEQ multiplex PCR; TCRdb's table is partial and in-frame only. Clone size and the V and J calls come from that table; the DNA yielded D and trimming. The repertoire holds approximately 210,000 clones, with over 70% as singletons. V shed 7 bases, J shed 7 bases, and the junction held 7 bases outside the gene matches. The length of the CDR3 is 13 residues. Germline CDR1 and CDR2: LNHDA and SQIVND (reference sequence). This clonotype originated in a woman aged 50 to 60 with acute or convalescent COVID-19. This chain joins TRBV19 and TRBJ1-5; TRBD1 agrees at 7 bases. Sequenced material: peripheral blood. The CDR3 region has the DNA TGTGCCAGTATCCCACGGACAGGACAGCCCCAGCATTTT. Translating gives CASIPRTGQPQHF.